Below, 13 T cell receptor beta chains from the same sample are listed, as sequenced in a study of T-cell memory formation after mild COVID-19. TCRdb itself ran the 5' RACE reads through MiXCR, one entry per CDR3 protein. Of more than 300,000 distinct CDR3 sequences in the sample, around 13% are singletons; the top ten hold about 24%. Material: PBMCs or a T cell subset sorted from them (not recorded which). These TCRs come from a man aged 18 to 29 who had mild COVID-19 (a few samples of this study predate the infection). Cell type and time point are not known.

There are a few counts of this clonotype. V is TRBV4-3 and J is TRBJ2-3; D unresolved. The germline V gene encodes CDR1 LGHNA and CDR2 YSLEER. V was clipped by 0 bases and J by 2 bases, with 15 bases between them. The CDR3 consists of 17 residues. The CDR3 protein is CASSQDEPPGYTDTQYF. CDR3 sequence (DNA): TGCGCCAGCAGCCAAGATGAGCCGCCCGGCTACACAGATACGCAGTATTTT.

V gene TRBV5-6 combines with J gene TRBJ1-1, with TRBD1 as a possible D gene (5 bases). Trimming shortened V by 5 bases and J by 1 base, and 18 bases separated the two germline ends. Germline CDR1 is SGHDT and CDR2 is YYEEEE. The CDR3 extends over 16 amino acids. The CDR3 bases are TGTGCCAGCAGTTCAGTTCCCAGGGATTCGAACACTGAAGCTTTCTTT. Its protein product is CASSSVPRDSNTEAFF.

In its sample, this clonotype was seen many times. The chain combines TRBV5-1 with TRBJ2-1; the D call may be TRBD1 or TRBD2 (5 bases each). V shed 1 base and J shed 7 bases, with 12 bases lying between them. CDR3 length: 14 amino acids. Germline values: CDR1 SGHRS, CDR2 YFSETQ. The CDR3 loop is CASSLPGSENEQFF. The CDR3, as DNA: TGCGCCAGCAGCTTGCCAGGGAGTGAGAATGAGCAGTTCTTC.

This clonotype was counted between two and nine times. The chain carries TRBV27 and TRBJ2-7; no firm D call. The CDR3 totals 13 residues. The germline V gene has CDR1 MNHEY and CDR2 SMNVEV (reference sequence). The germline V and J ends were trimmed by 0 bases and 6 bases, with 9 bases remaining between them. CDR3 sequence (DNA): TGTGCCAGCAGTTTATCCCCGTATGGCGAGCAGTACTTC. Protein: CASSLSPYGEQYF.

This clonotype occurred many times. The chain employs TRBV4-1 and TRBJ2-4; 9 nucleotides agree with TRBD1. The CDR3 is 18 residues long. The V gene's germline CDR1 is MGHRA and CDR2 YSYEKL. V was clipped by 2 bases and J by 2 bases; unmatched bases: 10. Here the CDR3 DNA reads TGCGCCAGCAGCCAACCCCTGAGGGACAGGGAGACCAAAAACATTCAGTACTTC. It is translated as CASSQPLRDRETKNIQYF.

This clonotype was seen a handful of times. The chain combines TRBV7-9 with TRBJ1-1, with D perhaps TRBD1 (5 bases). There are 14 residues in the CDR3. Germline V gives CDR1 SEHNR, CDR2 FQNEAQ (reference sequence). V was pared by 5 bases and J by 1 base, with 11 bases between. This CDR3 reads CASSRGASNTEAFF. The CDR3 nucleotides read TGTGCCAGCAGCCGAGGGGCATCGAACACTGAAGCTTTCTTT.

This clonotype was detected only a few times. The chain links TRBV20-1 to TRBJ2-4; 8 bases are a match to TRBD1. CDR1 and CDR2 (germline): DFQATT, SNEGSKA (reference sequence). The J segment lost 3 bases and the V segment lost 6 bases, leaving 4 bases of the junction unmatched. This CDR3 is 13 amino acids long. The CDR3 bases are TGCAGTGCGGACAGGGTGGACAAAAACATTCAGTACTTC. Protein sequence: CSADRVDKNIQYF.

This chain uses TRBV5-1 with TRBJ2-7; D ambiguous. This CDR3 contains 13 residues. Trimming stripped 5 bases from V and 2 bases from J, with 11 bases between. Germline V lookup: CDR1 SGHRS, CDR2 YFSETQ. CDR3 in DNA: TGCGCCAGCAGTTTACCCCAAACCTACGAGCAGTACTTC. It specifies CASSLPQTYEQYF.

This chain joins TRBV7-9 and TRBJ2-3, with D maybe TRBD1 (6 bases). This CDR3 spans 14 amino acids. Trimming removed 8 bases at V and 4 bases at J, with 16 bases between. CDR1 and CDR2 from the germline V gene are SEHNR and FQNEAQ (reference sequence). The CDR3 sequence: CASPGAFGPDTQYF. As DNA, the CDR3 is TGTGCCAGCCCAGGGGCCTTTGGTCCAGATACGCAGTATTTT.

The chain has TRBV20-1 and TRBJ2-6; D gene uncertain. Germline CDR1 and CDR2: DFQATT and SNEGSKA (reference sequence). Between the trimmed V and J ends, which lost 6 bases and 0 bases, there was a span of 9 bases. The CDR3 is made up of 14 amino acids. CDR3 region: CSAFSGSGANVLTF. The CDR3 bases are TGCAGTGCCTTCTCGGGCTCTGGGGCCAACGTCCTGACTTTC.

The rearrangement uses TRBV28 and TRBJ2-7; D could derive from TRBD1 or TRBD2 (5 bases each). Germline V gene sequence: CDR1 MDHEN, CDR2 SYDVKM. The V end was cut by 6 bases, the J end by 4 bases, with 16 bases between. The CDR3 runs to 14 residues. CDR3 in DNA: TGTGCCAGCAGACGGGACGGAGACTCTTACGAGCAGTACGTC. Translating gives CASRRDGDSYEQYV.

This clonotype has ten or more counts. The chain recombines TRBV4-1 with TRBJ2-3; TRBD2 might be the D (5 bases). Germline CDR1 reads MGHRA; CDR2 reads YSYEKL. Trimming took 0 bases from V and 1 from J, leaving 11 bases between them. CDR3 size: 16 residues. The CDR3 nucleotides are TGCGCCAGCAGCCAAGAAGACTACCCTCGCACAGATACGCAGTATTTT. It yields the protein CASSQEDYPRTDTQYF.

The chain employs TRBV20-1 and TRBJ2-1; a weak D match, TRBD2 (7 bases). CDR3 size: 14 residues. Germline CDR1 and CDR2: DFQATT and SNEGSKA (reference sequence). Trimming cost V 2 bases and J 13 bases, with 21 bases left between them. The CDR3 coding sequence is TGCAGTGCTAGAATCCCCTACGCGGGGGCCGGACAGTTCTTC. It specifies CSARIPYAGAGQFF.